The entry below gives a single T cell receptor beta chain sequence along with its context. The antigen it binds to is not known. Within one base of it there is no much larger clone, and no base qualities were kept. The data were obtained in a study of long-term antiretroviral therapy in people with HIV (dated by TCRdb to the early 2020s). A note on the overall study: Collection of the earliest samples took place about a decade ahead of the 2015 WHO recommendation for immediate ART, at a time when ART was typically delayed until CD4 counts fell. This retrospective serial study examined whether starting ART and sustained HIV suppression were associated with changes in the composition and diversity of the TRB repertoire in peripheral blood. The cohort contributed roughly 190 cryopreserved PBMC samples from around 30 adults with confirmed HIV infection, collected serially over a mean of approximately 6 years (range 1-12). Among the 30 to 35 participants with HIV, ten to twelve were female. No cross-contamination during QIAcube processing was shown when test extractions of a monoclonal T-cell line were performed alongside 30 to 40 polyclonal samples.

Study-wide conclusions, independent of this receptor: Because cell numbers in pre-ART samples were limited, unsorted PBMC were profiled instead of sorted CD4+ and CD8+ T cells. Because PBMC availability was limited, only the TCR beta chain was sequenced, with no alpha chain pairing. Compared with controls, HIV repertoires had narrower CDR3 length ranges, and the network structure pointed to an antigen-experienced repertoire that shifted only slightly toward naive after ART. Starting ART was linked to a significant rise in TRB diversity, yet even after long-term ART the diversity remained significantly lower than in transplant donor controls. The samples span the years 2004 to 2017, and the ART regimens used may be less effective than current regimens. The repertoire was dominated across all time points by expanded TRB clones identified before ART initiation, although this dominance was seen to fluctuate and to decrease in many PLHIV after ART. Inferences about post-ART repertoire changes were limited because no data were available on ART adherence, viral resistance or therapy changes.

To be included, a participant needed at least one PBMC sample from before ART initiation plus at least two post-ART samples. Treatment was received in the United States of America by all participants with HIV. Before DNA extraction, cryopreserved samples of about 1-10 million PBMC were thawed and washed. At the time of the earliest PBMC sample, participants with HIV were aged between 23 and 54 years. Each participant contributed PBMC samples from 1-4 timepoints before ART initiation and 2-8 timepoints after ART initiation, with a median of 7 samples. For every participant, serial HIV viral load, CD4+ T-cell count, ART history and demographic data were obtained. Genomic DNA was extracted from unsorted PBMC with a Qiagen kit on a QIAcube, with processing performed in batches of 12 samples. The trim is 0 bases for V and 7 bases for J, with a gap of 7 bases between the germline ends. From a lookup of the germline V gene, CDR1 and CDR2 are ENHRY and SYGVKD. The CDR3 measures 12 amino acids from cysteine to phenylalanine. The kept DNA is CDR3 alone, 36 bases in frame from the first base.

The immunoSEQ hsTCRB v3.0 assay was used at survey level resolution for TRB variable region sequencing. TRB sequencing targeted a depth of about 40,000-50,000 T-cell genomes per sample. An Illumina MiSeq with a v3 150-cycle kit was used to sequence the pooled TRB libraries. The published analysis was carried out like this. Repertoire analysis was run in R within a reproducible Nextflow workflow that covered QC, data transformation and analysis. LymphoSeq2, an R package for exploring AIRR-Seq data, was used to implement the custom analyses. After excluding a handful of samples that yielded fewer than 5000 total TRB sequences, some 190 HIV repertoires remained for analysis. Of the approximately 190 retained HIV repertoires, 55 to 60 were collected before and under 150 after ART initiation. Repertoires were downsampled to 5000 TRB nucleotide sequences, with summary statistics averaged over 100 downsampling iterations. TRB sequences were retained for analysis only if CDR3 regions of at least seven amino acids were present. Two measures captured diversity: a Shannon entropy-derived clonality score and the Gini coefficient. In repertoire networks, the top 5000 CDR3 amino acid sequences were linked whenever an edit distance of one separated two sequences. For TRB CDR3 amino acid sequences, antigen specificity groups and MHC restriction were predicted with GLIPH2. CDR3 amino acid sequences were matched against VDJdb and McPAS-TCR to flag known CMV, EBV, HIV or tissue antigen associations. Pre-ART, post-ART and control groups were compared with Wilcoxon signed-rank tests and Holm-Bonferroni correction. TCRdb stores this immuneACCESS table with in-frame sequences only. Part of the clones is absent; in the studies checked, under half of the shortfall reflects unresolved V genes, and no reason is known for the rest. The V and J calls and the clone size are those of that table, but D and trimming were determined from the DNA. This sample is represented by over 8,500 clones; around four fifths of them were singletons. The ten largest clones represent around 21% of the sample.

Specimen: unsorted PBMCs, collected about 7 years after starting antiretroviral therapy. The rearrangement combines TRBV10-3 with TRBJ2-7; the best D guess is TRBD2, with 6 bases matching. The TCR originated in a man between 50 and 59 years old with HIV. The DNA sequence is as follows: TGTGCCATCAGTGAGTCAGCGGGTGAGCAGTACTTC. Protein translation: CAISESAGEQYF.